A single T cell receptor beta chain is shown here with its context. The sample originates from a study of blood T cell repertoires in COVID-19. Study summary: The United States, Italy and Spain supplied acute and convalescent COVID-19 samples. Sources were T cells, B-cell-depleted T cells, or PBMCs; the material itself was cDNA or gDNA.

The authors' processing: Researchers report that nucleated cell counts were estimated from reference gene primer amplification. Profiled with immunoSEQ multiplex PCR; TCRdb holds only in-frame clones, not every one. For V, J and clone size, that table is used; D and trimming come from the DNA. The table shows around 80,000 clones, with about 91% occurring only once. This CDR3 comprises 15 residues. Trimming stripped 1 base from V and 3 bases from J, with 13 bases between. Germline assignment: CDR1 SGHTA and CDR2 FQGNSA. Source material: peripheral blood. This sequence joins TRBV7-2 and TRBJ2-7; maybe TRBD2 (5 bases). This TCR came from a woman aged 80 or older with acute or convalescent COVID-19. The CDR3 is CASSLDRDPLYEQYF. The CDR3 DNA follows: TGTGCCAGCAGCTTAGATCGGGATCCCCTCTACGAGCAGTACTTC.